The rows below give T cell receptor beta chains drawn from one sample of a study of blood T cell repertoires in COVID-19. Sequencing was performed with immunoSEQ multiplex PCR; in TCRdb, only in-frame clones are kept and a portion is missing. The table records some 140,000 clones, 86% of them present only once. Sample: peripheral blood. Receptors originate from a woman aged 50 to 60 who had recovered from COVID-19. Both conserved end residues are part of each CDR3. D genes are given only for firm matches. Clone size is given for some rows only: seen once, a few or many times, or a class if the clone is expanded.

>TRBJ2-7|TRBD2|TRBV7-9|-
TGTGCCAGCAGCTTAGCCTCCCTGCGGGAGGTCTCCTACGAGCAGTACTTC
CASSLASLREVSYEQYF
>TRBJ2-7|TRBD1|TRBV15|-
TGTGCCACCAGCTCACGGGACAGGGCGCCTGACTACGAGCAGTACTTC
CATSSRDRAPDYEQYF
>TRBJ2-7|-|TRBV5-1|-
TGCGCCAGCAGCTTGGTTTCTACCAACTACGAGCAGTACTTC
CASSLVSTNYEQYF
>TRBJ1-6|-|TRBV5-6|-
TGTGCCAGCAGCTTGCTCACAGGGCCGAGTTCACCCCTCCACTTT
CASSLLTGPSSPLHF
>TRBJ1-2|TRBD1|TRBV5-6|-
TGTGCCAGCAGCTTCCGGGACAGGGATAACTATGGCTACACCTTC
CASSFRDRDNYGYTF
>TRBJ1-5|TRBD1|TRBV6-5|-
TGTGCCAGCAGGTTCGACGGGACAGGGGGCCAGCATTTT
CASRFDGTGGQHF
>TRBJ2-7|-|TRBV9|-
TGTGCCAGCAGCCTTATGACCGGGAGTCGGAGCGAGCAGTACTTC
CASSLMTGSRSEQYF
>TRBJ2-3|-|TRBV9|-
TGTGCCAGCAACAAGGGACCTAGCGTTAGCACAGATACGCAGTATTTT
CASNKGPSVSTDTQYF
>TRBJ1-2|-|TRBV7-3|-
TGTGCCAGCAGCCCAAGCCAGGGGACGGGCTATGGCTACACCTTC
CASSPSQGTGYGYTF
>TRBJ1-2|-|TRBV12-3/TRBV12-4|-
TGTGCCAGCAGTTTAGGGACAGTAAATGGCTACACCTTC
CASSLGTVNGYTF
>TRBJ2-2|TRBD2|TRBV7-2|-
TGTGCCAGCAGCCTAGCGGGGGGGCCCACCGGGGAGCTGTTTTTT
CASSLAGGPTGELFF
>TRBJ1-1|-|TRBV21-1|few
TGTGCCAGCAGCAAACGGACAGGGCATGACACTGAAGCTTTCTTT
CASSKRTGHDTEAFF
>TRBJ2-3|-|TRBV6-6|-
TGTGCCAGCAGTTACAGGGGGATCGGAACAGATACGCAGTATTTT
CASSYRGIGTDTQYF
>TRBJ2-1|TRBD1|TRBV24-1|-
TGTGCCACCAGTGACCCGCCTGGGACAGGCACCTACAATGAGCAGTTCTTC
CATSDPPGTGTYNEQFF
>TRBJ2-7|TRBD2|TRBV13|-
TGTGCCAGCAGCAGGGGGCTGCGGGGGGGCTCCTACGAGCAGTACTTC
CASSRGLRGGSYEQYF